This T cell receptor (beta chain) was retrieved from a study of T cell repertoires in cytomegalovirus infection. Overall study: Recently identified HLA-C-restricted CMV epitopes and well-studied HLA-B-restricted CMV epitopes were used by the study.

Overall study results and limits: Carriers of CMV plus the relevant HLA were identified by cumulative public TCR beta family frequency. CMV-specific TCR beta clonotypes restricted by HLA-C dominated the ex vivo response.

The germline V and J ends were trimmed by 2 bases and 5 bases, with 10 bases remaining between them. The CDR3 totals 14 residues. Germline V gives CDR1 SGHTA, CDR2 FQGNSA. As regards this clonotype: What it binds is unknown.

Each CDR3 protein is one row after TCRdb ran MiXCR on the reads. Of about 700,000 distinct CDR3 sequences listed, approximately 33% are singletons. The sample was cultured PBMCs, taken from culture after CMV antigen stimulation. The origin of this receptor is a human donor in good health (CMV status not recorded). Some clones in this sample may be carry-over from other donors' samples. This chain connects TRBV7-2 to TRBJ1-3; D uncertain. Written as DNA, the CDR3 is TGTGCCAGCAGCTTAATCTCCAGTAGAAACACCATATATTTT. Amino acids: CASSLISSRNTIYF.